This is a list of T cell receptor beta chains from one sample in a study of shared clonotypes between healthy human individuals. The method was immunoSEQ multiplex PCR; TCRdb's version includes in-frame clones alone and lacks a portion of them. This sample has fewer than 2.5 million clones, with 80% to 95% found just once. Specimen: naive CD4+ T cells from PBMCs. The receptors derive from a man between 18 and 35 years old in good health. Some clones in this sample may be carry-over from other donors' samples. Each CDR3 is given with its conserved first and last residue. Fields, in order: J gene, V gene, clone size, D gene, CDR3 DNA, CDR3 protein. A D gene is named only where the DNA matches it firmly. Size values are once, few and many counts, or a class for expanded clones, and some rows have none.

>TRBJ2-7|TRBV29-1|NA|TRBD2
TGCAGCGTTGGGACTAGCGGTTCGAGGGAGTACTTC
CSVGTSGSREYF
>TRBJ1-2|TRBV6-6|NA|TRBD1
TGTGCCAGCAGCTCGAGGACAGGGGATTTGTATGGCTACACCTTC
CASSSRTGDLYGYTF
>TRBJ2-7|TRBV28|NA|NA
TGTGCCAGCTTGGGAGGGGGTGTCTACGAGCAGTACTTC
CASLGGGVYEQYF
>TRBJ2-3|TRBV28|once|TRBD2
TGTGCCAGCAGTCCCTGGGTGGGGGGACTAGCGGGAACCACAGATACGCAGTATTTT
CASSPWVGGLAGTTDTQYF
>TRBJ1-1|TRBV5-1|NA|NA
TGCGCCAGCAGCTCCCAGACAGTAGGGTCCAACACTGAAGCTTTCTTT
CASSSQTVGSNTEAFF
>TRBJ2-1|TRBV4-2|NA|NA
TGTGCCAGCAGCTCGGACCCGTACAATGAGCAGTTCTTC
CASSSDPYNEQFF
>TRBJ2-7|TRBV7-3|once|NA
TGTGCCAGCAGCCCTGACAGCTCCTACGAGCAGTACTTC
CASSPDSSYEQYF
>TRBJ2-7|TRBV5-4|NA|TRBD2
TGTGCCAGCAGCTTGTATAAAAGTCGGGAGGGTCTATCTGAGCAGTACTTC
CASSLYKSREGLSEQYF
>TRBJ2-5|TRBV4-1|NA|NA
TGCGCCAGCAGCCAAGGGACAGTCCAAGAGACCCAGTACTTC
CASSQGTVQETQYF
>TRBJ2-1|TRBV5-1|NA|NA
TGCGCCAGCAGCCCCGACTATGATCTCTACAATGAGCAGTTCTTC
CASSPDYDLYNEQFF
>TRBJ1-3|TRBV25-1|NA|NA
TGTGCCAGCAGAGGGTACGCGTCTGGAAACACCATATATTTT
CASRGYASGNTIYF
>TRBJ1-2|TRBV28|NA|TRBD1
TGTGCCAGCAGTCTTCCCCAGGGGGGGGTCAACTATGGCTACACCTTC
CASSLPQGGVNYGYTF
>TRBJ2-7|TRBV6-1|NA|NA
TGTGCCAGCAGTGACGGGGCCTTGGGGGCCTACGAGCAGTACTTC
CASSDGALGAYEQYF
>TRBJ2-6|TRBV27|NA|TRBD2
TGTGCCAGCAGACCGATGGGAGGGATCGGCTCTGGGGCCAACGTCCTGACTTTC
CASRPMGGIGSGANVLTF
>TRBJ1-1|TRBV19|NA|TRBD1
TGTGCCAGTAGTTTAAGACAGGGCACTGAAGCTTTCTTT
CASSLRQGTEAFF
>TRBJ2-5|TRBV28|NA|NA
TGTGCCAGCAGTCCAGCCGGGACCTTCGGACTACGGACCCAGTACTTC
CASSPAGTFGLRTQYF
>TRBJ1-5|TRBV5-1|once|NA
TGCGCCAGCAGCTTGGCGCCGGGGGCCGGCAATCAGCCCCAGCATTTT
CASSLAPGAGNQPQHF
>TRBJ1-1|TRBV6-6|NA|NA
TGTGCCAGCAGTCACCCAAACAGGGAGGGGGCTGAAGCTTTCTTT
CASSHPNREGAEAFF
>TRBJ2-1|TRBV28|NA|TRBD2
TGTGCCAGCCTCCCAGCGGGGCCCGGCAATGAGCAGTTCTTC
CASLPAGPGNEQFF
>TRBJ2-7|TRBV27|once|NA
TGTGCCAGCAGTTTCTCACGCGTGAGAGGTGGCTTCTACGAGCAGTACTTC
CASSFSRVRGGFYEQYF
>TRBJ2-7|TRBV7-2|once|TRBD2
TGTGCCAGCAGCTTAGGCGGGACTAGTCACGAGCAGTACTTC
CASSLGGTSHEQYF
>TRBJ1-4|TRBV6-5|NA|TRBD1
TGTGCCAGCAGTTACTCGACAGGGCCGAGCGAAAAACTGTTTTTT
CASSYSTGPSEKLFF
>TRBJ2-2|TRBV7-2|NA|NA
TGTGCCAGCAGCTTTAGCGGAGTGCCCGGGGAGCTGTTTTTT
CASSFSGVPGELFF
>TRBJ1-2|TRBV28|once|TRBD1
TGTGCCAGCAGCCTCAAAACACAGGGGGCGGGCTACACCTTC
CASSLKTQGAGYTF
>TRBJ2-7|TRBV6-1|NA|NA
TGTGCCAGCAGTGAAGGGCTAGGGGCCTACGAGCAGTACTTC
CASSEGLGAYEQYF
>TRBJ2-6|TRBV25-1|NA|NA
TGTGCCAGCAAGGAAAGGGGTGCTGGGGCCAACGTCCTGACTTTC
CASKERGAGANVLTF
>TRBJ2-7|TRBV30|NA|TRBD1
TGTGCCTGCCTCCGGACAGGGGACTACGAGCAGTACTTC
CACLRTGDYEQYF
>TRBJ1-4|TRBV6-5|once|NA
TGTGCCAGCAGTTACTCCAGGGGTATTAATGAAAAACTGTTTTTT
CASSYSRGINEKLFF
>TRBJ1-4|TRBV6-4|NA|NA
TGTGCCAGCAGTGATGATGGGAGTACGGAGGTAGGTGGGCATGAAAAACTGTTTTTT
CASSDDGSTEVGGHEKLFF
>TRBJ2-7|TRBV4-1|NA|NA
TGCGCCAGCAGCCAAGAAGCCCAAGAGCCCTACGAGCAGTACTTC
CASSQEAQEPYEQYF
>TRBJ1-1|TRBV18|NA|NA
TGTGCCAGCTCAGGGGCCAGGGATACTGAAGCTTTCTTT
CASSGARDTEAFF
>TRBJ1-2|TRBV5-1|once|TRBD1
TGCGCCAGCAGCTTGGTTACAGGGGGCAACTATGGCTACACCTTC
CASSLVTGGNYGYTF
>TRBJ2-7|TRBV5-5|NA|TRBD2
TGTGCCAGCAGCTGGATAGGACTAGCGGGAGGGCCCTTGGCCTACGAGCAGTACTTC
CASSWIGLAGGPLAYEQYF
>TRBJ2-5|TRBV28|NA|NA
TGTGCCAGCAGTTTTTTCCCGCCCGGAGAGACCCAGTACTTC
CASSFFPPGETQYF
>TRBJ2-5|TRBV18|NA|NA
TGTGCCAGCTCCCTCGTTCTCCGGGAGACCCAGTACTTC
CASSLVLRETQYF
>TRBJ2-3|TRBV5-6|NA|NA
TGTGCCAGCAGCTTGGGGGGGGTCACAGATACGCAGTATTTT
CASSLGGVTDTQYF
>TRBJ2-3|TRBV4-3|NA|NA
TGCGCCAGCAGCCAAGACGGAGGCACAGATACGCAGTATTTT
CASSQDGGTDTQYF
>TRBJ1-5|TRBV5-1|NA|NA
TGCGCCAGCAGCTTGGATGAGGGGTCGAGTCAGCCCCAGCATTTT
CASSLDEGSSQPQHF
>TRBJ2-3|TRBV29-1|NA|NA
TGCAGCTCTGGCTCCGGGACTAGCACAGATACGCAGTATTTT
CSSGSGTSTDTQYF
>TRBJ2-5|TRBV7-9|NA|NA
TGTGCCAGCAGCTTAGGAGGTCGAGAGACCCAGTACTTC
CASSLGGRETQYF
>TRBJ1-1|TRBV5-6|few|TRBD1
TGTGCCAGCAGCTCCTATGGACAGGGATCATCAGCTTTCTTT
CASSSYGQGSSAFF
>TRBJ1-5|TRBV4-1|NA|NA
TGCGCCAGCAGCCAAGTCGTGACGGGTAATCAGCCCCAGCATTTT
CASSQVVTGNQPQHF
>TRBJ2-1|TRBV27|NA|NA
TGTGCCAGCTCACCGGGGTGGCCCGGCGCGGGCAGGCTCTTC
CASSPGWPGAGRLF
>TRBJ2-1|TRBV19|NA|TRBD2
TGTGCCAGTAGTATGGATGGCGGGAGGCTCTACAATGAGCAGTTCTTC
CASSMDGGRLYNEQFF
>TRBJ1-1|TRBV7-8|NA|NA
TGTGCCAGCAGCCCGAGGGAGTCTGAAGCTTTCTTT
CASSPRESEAFF
>TRBJ2-3|TRBV4-2|NA|NA
TGTGCCAGCAGCCAGGCGGAGACAGTCCACGGCACAGATACGCAGTATTTT
CASSQAETVHGTDTQYF
>TRBJ2-4|TRBV15|NA|NA
TGTGCCACCAGCAGAGGGACTGAACTTTGGATTCAGTACTTC
CATSRGTELWIQYF
>TRBJ1-5|TRBV2|NA|NA
TGTGCCAGCGGCCGGGACGGAATGAATCAGCCCCAGCATTTT
CASGRDGMNQPQHF
>TRBJ1-3|TRBV4-1|NA|NA
TGCGCCAGCAGCCAAGTGGGCGGCAGGTCCGCCTCTGGAAACACCATATATTTT
CASSQVGGRSASGNTIYF